Listed here is a single TCR beta chain. The data belong to a study of control samples from healthy donors and cancer patients. The germline V gene encodes CDR1 MNHNS and CDR2 SASEGT. Trimming took 2 bases from V and 5 from J, leaving 18 bases between them. The CDR3 consists of 16 residues. Repertoires were generated with immunoSEQ multiplex PCR, while TCRdb's copy carries only in-frame clones and drops some. The table lists about 98,000 clones, around 80% of them singletons, with about 2% in the top ten. Specimen: blood. This chain links TRBV6-1 with TRBJ1-2, with D tentatively TRBD1 (6 bases). This clonotype originated in a man in his 60s in good health. Here the CDR3 reads CASSEHPTDSRYGYTF. The CDR3 DNA reads TGTGCCAGCAGTGAACACCCGACGGACAGTCGGTATGGCTACACCTTC.